The 26 T cell receptor beta chains below all came from one sample that was sequenced in a study of blood T cell repertoires in COVID-19. The protocol was immunoSEQ multiplex PCR, while the TCRdb copy is restricted to in-frame clones and leaves out a portion. The sample lists around 41,000 clones; 80% to 90% were seen once. Sequencing was performed on peripheral blood. The receptors shown here come from a human donor in a cohort sampled during active COVID-19.

The chain employs TRBV5-4 and TRBJ2-3, with 8 bases identical to TRBD2. CDR1 and CDR2 from the germline V gene are SGHNT and YYREEE (reference sequence). J lost 6 bases, V lost 0 bases, and 9 bases had no gene match. This CDR3 contains 16 residues. CDR3 region: CASSLDPGGATDTQYF. DNA for the CDR3: TGTGCCAGCAGCTTGGACCCCGGGGGGGCCACGGATACGCAGTATTTT.

This clone was seen many times. This chain links TRBV4-1 with TRBJ1-5; TRBD1 might be the D (6 bases). Germline V gives CDR1 MGHRA, CDR2 YSYEKL. CDR3 length equals 16 residues. Trimming shortened V by 3 bases and J by 2 bases, and 14 bases separated the two germline ends. The CDR3 DNA is TGCGCCAGCAGCCAGAAGGGGGTTGGGGGCAATCAGCCCCAGCATTTT. It specifies CASSQKGVGGNQPQHF.

The V gene is TRBV19, the J gene TRBJ1-6; 9 bases fit TRBD1. Germline CDR1 and CDR2: LNHDA and SQIVND (reference sequence). The CDR3 loop spans 15 amino acids. The V and J ends lost 6 bases and 7 bases, in that order; junction bases with no gene match: 7. CDR3 DNA: TGTGCCAGTAGAATACAGGGGGCTCTAAATTCACCCCTCCACTTT. This sequence encodes CASRIQGALNSPLHF.

This clone was observed a handful of times. CDR3 sequence: CASSPRSGETFTF. CDR3 sequence (DNA): TGTGCCAGCTCACCGAGATCCGGGGAGACTTTCACCTTC. The V gene is TRBV18, the J gene TRBJ1-2; no clear D. CDR3 size: 13 residues. V was cut by 3 bases and J by 13 bases, with 18 bases left in between. Germline V gene data show CDR1 as KGHSH and CDR2 as LQKENI.

In nucleotides, the CDR3 is TGTGCCACCAGCAGTAAGGGGGCCGGAAACACCATATATTTT. This gives the protein CATSSKGAGNTIYF. The chain employs TRBV15 and TRBJ1-3; 7 bases are shared with TRBD1. The CDR3 is 14 residues long. Germline V gene sequence: CDR1 LNHNV, CDR2 YYDKDF (reference sequence). With 3 bases clipped from V and 4 bases from J, the junction kept 3 bases outside the gene matches.

The chain carries TRBV6-5 and TRBJ1-2, with TRBD1 matching over 9 bases. V shed 6 bases, J shed 5 bases, and the junction held 7 bases outside the gene matches. Germline V gives CDR1 MNHEY, CDR2 SVGAGI. This CDR3 contains 14 residues. DNA of the CDR3: TGTGCCAGCAGGACAGGGGGTATTAATTATGGCTACACCTTC. Its protein is CASRTGGINYGYTF.

The V call is TRBV29-1, the J call TRBJ2-1; perhaps TRBD2 as D (5 bases). V was clipped by 7 bases and J by 3 bases, with 7 bases between them. CDR1 and CDR2 (germline): SQVTM, ANQGSEA. The CDR3 spans 11 residues. CDR3 sequence: CSAGNYNEQFF. CDR3 nucleotide sequence: TGCAGCGCCGGGAACTACAATGAGCAGTTCTTC.

The rearrangement joins TRBV29-1 to TRBJ2-3; the D is unclear. Germline V gene data show CDR1 as SQVTM and CDR2 as ANQGSEA. This CDR3 comprises 13 residues. V lost 4 bases and J 5 bases, leaving 13 bases between the germline ends. The CDR3 DNA sequence: TGCAGCGTTGGTGTCGGGTTCGGAGATACGCAGTATTTT. Its protein product is CSVGVGFGDTQYF.

This chain's CDR3 is CASSAGGSYEQYF. DNA for the CDR3: TGTGCCAGCAGTGCAGGGGGCTCCTACGAGCAGTACTTC. The chain has TRBV25-1 and TRBJ2-7; 7 bases line up with TRBD1. Germline V gene sequence: CDR1 MGHDK, CDR2 SYGVNS. The CDR3 runs to 13 residues. V trimming: 4 bases; J trimming: 0 bases; junction bases outside the gene matches: 0.

The V and J genes are TRBV7-8 and TRBJ1-6, with D tentatively TRBD1 (5 bases). The CDR3 is 15 residues long. V was trimmed by 5 bases and J by 7 bases, leaving 15 bases between them. The germline V gene encodes CDR1 SGHVS and CDR2 FQNEAQ. CDR3 sequence reads: CASSLSTGTNSPLHF. CDR3 nucleotides: TGTGCCAGCAGCCTCTCCACAGGAACAAATTCACCCCTCCACTTT.

The chain has TRBV2 and TRBJ2-3; tentatively, D is TRBD2 (7 bases). The CDR3 extends over 16 amino acids. The germline CDR1 and CDR2 sequences are SNHLY and FYNNEI. Trimming removed 5 bases from V and 0 bases from J, with 15 bases in between. CDR3 region: CASSWGGGLSTDTQYF. CDR3 DNA: TGTGCCAGCAGTTGGGGAGGGGGGCTGAGCACAGATACGCAGTATTTT.

This clone was counted once. Additional DNA sequences in this sample encode the identical CDR3. V usage is TRBV5-1 and J usage is TRBJ2-7; D is possibly TRBD2 (7 bases). The V gene's germline CDR1 is SGHRS and CDR2 YFSETQ. The CDR3 totals 15 residues. Trimming left V 10 bases short and J 3 bases short, with 23 bases between. The CDR3, as DNA: TGCGCCCCCAGCTGGGCCGGGGGAGGGGGCTACGAGCAGTACTTC. Protein product: CAPSWAGGGGYEQYF.

The rearrangement joins TRBV19 to TRBJ2-5; 7 positions match TRBD2. Looked up from germline, CDR1 is LNHDA and CDR2 is SQIVND (reference sequence). The CDR3 sequence is 15 residues long. Trimming at V came to 3 bases and at J to 5 bases, leaving 9 bases not matched to a gene. The CDR3 reads CASSISHLAVETQYF. The CDR3 bases are TGTGCCAGTAGTATTTCCCACCTAGCGGTTGAGACCCAGTACTTC.

A few counts support this clone. The V and J genes are TRBV7-3 and TRBJ2-5; tentatively, D is TRBD2 (6 bases). Trimming took off 1 base at V and 6 bases at J, with 15 bases between the two ends. The CDR3 runs 15 residues. Germline-derived CDR1 and CDR2 are SGHTA and FQGTGA. DNA of the CDR3: TGTGCCAGCAGCTTAAAACCGGGGGACGTGAAGACCCAGTACTTC. Protein: CASSLKPGDVKTQYF. Supplemented by reference TRBV7-3 and TRBJ2-5, the full variable domain reads GAGVSQTPSNKVTEKGKYVELRCDPISGHTALYWYRQSLGQGPEFLIYFQGTGAADDSGLPNDRFFAVRPEGSVSTLKIQRTERGDSAVYLCASSLKPGDVKTQYFGPGTRLLVL.

The chain recombines TRBV6-1 with TRBJ2-5; no clear D. Germline CDR1 is MNHNS and CDR2 is SASEGT. V lost 1 base to trimming and J lost 3 bases, with 9 bases between them. The CDR3 has 14 residues. Here the CDR3 reads CASSEVGVKETQYF. The CDR3 DNA reads as TGTGCCAGCAGTGAAGTTGGAGTAAAAGAGACCCAGTACTTC.

V gene TRBV10-3 combines with J gene TRBJ2-1; D not certain. V lost 10 bases and J 9 bases, leaving 13 bases between the germline ends. Germline CDR1 is ENHRY and CDR2 is SYGVKD. This CDR3 has 11 residues. In DNA form, the CDR3 reads TGTGCCACCAAACGCACAACTGAGCAGTTCTTC. As protein: CATKRTTEQFF.

The chain uses TRBV6-5 and TRBJ1-2, with D maybe TRBD1 (5 bases). Germline values: CDR1 MNHEY, CDR2 SVGAGI. Trimming took off 8 bases at V and 12 bases at J, with 16 bases between the two ends. This CDR3 region has 11 residues. CDR3 in amino acids: CASYQGGDHTF. In nucleotides, the CDR3 is TGTGCCAGCTATCAAGGAGGGGACCACACCTTC.

The chain links TRBV6-1 to TRBJ1-2; no clear D. This CDR3 is 13 amino acids long. Germline lookup yields CDR1 MNHNS and CDR2 SASEGT. Between the trimmed V and J ends, which lost 3 bases and 7 bases, there was a span of 12 bases. The CDR3 here is CASSERLSGGYTF. DNA of the CDR3: TGTGCCAGCAGTGAGAGACTTTCGGGTGGCTACACCTTC.

V gene TRBV19 combines with J gene TRBJ2-1; a weak D match, TRBD2 (5 bases). CDR1 and CDR2 from the germline V gene are LNHDA and SQIVND (reference sequence). This CDR3 region has 13 residues. V lost 3 bases and J 10 bases, leaving 13 bases between the germline ends. For the CDR3, the DNA is TGTGCCAGTAGTATTGCAGCCCGCGGGGAGCAGTTCTTC. This codes for CASSIAARGEQFF.

The CDR3 loop reads CASSLPKTGELFF. The CDR3 DNA reads as TGTGCCAGCAGTTTACCAAAAACCGGGGAGCTGTTTTTT. V gene TRBV27 combines with J gene TRBJ2-2; D is unresolved. CDR1 and CDR2 from the germline V gene are MNHEY and SMNVEV (reference sequence). The CDR3 runs 13 residues. Trimming pared 2 bases from V and 5 bases from J, leaving 6 bases between.

V is TRBV6-5 and J is TRBJ2-4; 9 bases line up with TRBD1. V was clipped by 6 bases and J by 0 bases; unmatched bases: 3. The CDR3 has 15 residues. Per germline, CDR1 MNHEY and CDR2 SVGAGI. The CDR3 is CASRGQGLAKNIQYF. The CDR3, as DNA: TGTGCCAGCAGGGGACAGGGATTAGCCAAAAACATTCAGTACTTC.

V and J are TRBV5-1 and TRBJ2-2, with TRBD2 identical over 10 bases. The germline CDR1 and CDR2 sequences are SGHRS and YFSETQ. The CDR3 sequence is 17 residues long. The V and J ends lost 1 base and 5 bases, in that order; junction bases with no gene match: 8. The CDR3 region is CASSLRAGGPGTGELFF. The CDR3 nucleotides are TGCGCCAGCAGCTTGAGAGCGGGGGGGCCGGGTACCGGGGAGCTGTTTTTT. The variable domain in full, completed from reference TRBV5-1 and TRBJ2-2, reads KAGVTQTPRYLIKTRGQQVTLSCSPISGHRSVSWYQQTPGQGLQFLFEYFSETQRNKGNFPGRFSGRQFSNSRSEMNVSTLELGDSALYLCASSLRAGGPGTGELFFGEGSRLTVL.

The chain carries TRBV19 and TRBJ1-5; D ambiguous. Germline V CDR1 and CDR2: LNHDA, SQIVND (reference sequence). The CDR3 is 16 amino acids. V was clipped by 1 base and J by 0 bases, with 10 bases between them. CDR3 DNA: TGTGCCAGTAGTATAGTTAGCACCTATAGCAATCAGCCCCAGCATTTT. Protein sequence: CASSIVSTYSNQPQHF.

This clone was observed once. The J gene is TRBJ2-3, the V gene TRBV5-4; D perhaps matches TRBD1 (5 bases). With 4 bases removed from V and 6 bases from J, the gap between germline ends came to 21 bases. Germline V CDR1 and CDR2: SGHNT, YYREEE (reference sequence). CDR3 length: 16 residues. For the CDR3, the DNA is TGTGCCAGCAGCCAAGAAGGCCCCCAACCAGGGGATACGCAGTATTTT. Translated, it gives CASSQEGPQPGDTQYF.

This chain joins TRBV10-1 and TRBJ2-5, with D possibly matching TRBD2 (5 bases). There are 13 residues in the CDR3. Per the germline V gene, CDR1 is WNHNN and CDR2 is SYGVQD (reference sequence). Trimming took off 11 bases at V and 10 bases at J, with 23 bases between the two ends. The CDR3 coding sequence is TGCGCCGGAGAACTAGGAACGCGACCGGGCCAGTACTTC. It is translated as CAGELGTRPGQYF.

V usage is TRBV7-2 and J usage is TRBJ2-2, with D possibly TRBD2 on 5 matching bases. Germline V gives CDR1 SGHTA, CDR2 FQGNSA. The CDR3 is 14 amino acids. V lost 2 bases, J lost 5 bases, and 9 bases lay in between. The CDR3 protein is CASSLLSGTGELFF. The CDR3 nucleotides are TGTGCCAGCAGCTTACTGTCGGGGACCGGGGAGCTGTTTTTT.